The next 31 T cell receptor beta chains were all read from a single sample in a study of T cell responses to AZD1222 COVID-19 vaccine. The method was immunoSEQ multiplex PCR; TCRdb's version includes in-frame clones alone and lacks a portion of them. The sample has roughly 80,000 clones, roughly 90% seen once. The input for sequencing was peripheral blood, taken on day 0 of MenACWY control vaccination. The receptor source for this set is an adult in good health.

This chain joins TRBV19 and TRBJ2-1; 8 nucleotides match TRBD2. The CDR3 is 15 residues long. Germline assignment: CDR1 LNHDA and CDR2 SQIVND (reference sequence). With V trimmed by 5 bases and J by 8 bases, 11 bases remained unmatched. The CDR3 protein is CASSDSGTRLDEQFF. The CDR3 DNA is TGTGCCAGTAGTGACTCCGGGACTAGACTAGATGAGCAGTTCTTC.

DNA of the CDR3: TGTGCCAGCAGCAGCTCCTATAATTCACCCCTCCACTTT. It specifies CASSSSYNSPLHF. The rearrangement joins TRBV7-7 to TRBJ1-6; D is undetermined. Trimming pared 5 bases from V and 0 bases from J, leaving 2 bases between. The length of the CDR3 is 13 residues. CDR1 and CDR2 (germline): SSHAT, FNYEAQ (reference sequence). Filled out from reference TRBV7-7 and TRBJ1-6, the complete variable domain reads GAGVSQSPRYKVTKRGQDVTLRCDPISSHATLYWYQQALGQGPEFLTYFNYEAQPDKSGLPSDRFSAERPEGSISTLTIQRTEQRDSAMYRCASSSSYNSPLHFGNGTRLTVT.

The chain combines TRBV9 with TRBJ1-2; D might be TRBD1 (5 bases). V lost 4 bases and J lost 3, with 13 bases in between. The CDR3 loop spans 14 amino acids. Germline assignment: CDR1 SGDLS and CDR2 YYNGEE. For the CDR3, the DNA is TGTGCCAGCAGCCCCGGGGACTGGTACTATGGCTACACCTTC. As protein: CASSPGDWYYGYTF.

The V gene is TRBV2, the J gene TRBJ2-3; D not certain. The CDR3 length is 11 residues. In germline, CDR1 is SNHLY, CDR2 FYNNEI. The ends were cut back, 7 bases at V and 8 bases at J, with 10 bases in the middle. The chain's CDR3 is CASTSSSTQYF. The CDR3 DNA reads as TGTGCCAGCACGTCGTCGAGTACGCAGTATTTT.

This clone was found a few times. V usage is TRBV6-1 and J usage is TRBJ2-2, with 11 bases lining up with TRBD2. Germline V CDR1 and CDR2: MNHNS, SASEGT. This CDR3 has 18 amino acids. Trimming took 1 base from V and 5 from J; bases not matched to a gene: 9. CDR3 residues: CASSEGLAGWFGTGELFF. CDR3 in DNA: TGTGCCAGCAGTGAAGGACTAGCGGGATGGTTTGGAACCGGGGAGCTGTTTTTT.

The V and J genes are TRBV21-1 and TRBJ2-5; the D segment call TRBD2 is taken from the table without a DNA check. TRBV21-1 is marked as a pseudogene. The CDR3 length is 16 residues. The CDR3 here is CASSKEEGAYIETQYF. DNA for the CDR3: TGTGCCAGCAGCAAAGAAGAGGGAGCATATATAGAGACCCAGTACTTC.

The chain recombines TRBV24-1 with TRBJ2-1; 8 bases are shared with TRBD2. Trimming removed 4 bases from V and 9 bases from J; junction bases left unmatched: 13. Germline V gene data show CDR1 as KGHDR and CDR2 as SFDVKD. This CDR3 contains 16 residues. CDR3 sequence (DNA): TGTGCCACCAGTGACATGACTAGCGTTCCGGTCGGTGAGCAGTTCTTC. Translation gives CATSDMTSVPVGEQFF.

This chain joins TRBV7-6 and TRBJ1-5; D is possibly TRBD1 (6 bases). The germline CDR1 and CDR2 sequences are SGHVS and FNYEAQ. The CDR3 is 17 amino acids. V was trimmed by 1 base and J by 0 bases, leaving 13 bases between them. CDR3 sequence reads: CASSLGGGSLSNQPQHF. For the CDR3, the DNA is TGTGCCAGCAGCTTAGGGGGGGGCAGCCTTAGCAATCAGCCCCAGCATTTT.

This clone was picked up a small number of times. The chain carries TRBV7-2 and TRBJ2-7; D is ambiguous. CDR1 is SGHTA, CDR2 FQGNSA, per germline. The CDR3 has 14 amino acids. Trimming removed 6 bases from V and 2 bases from J, with 14 bases in between. This chain's CDR3 is CASSNLLGTYEQYF. CDR3 bases: TGTGCCAGCAGTAACTTACTGGGGACCTACGAGCAGTACTTC.

The chain has TRBV6-5 and TRBJ2-3; no definite D call. From germline, CDR1 is MNHEY and CDR2 SVGAGI. The CDR3 runs 14 residues. Between the trimmed V and J ends, which lost 7 bases and 2 bases, there was a span of 13 bases. The CDR3 spells CASNTHPFTDTQYF. In DNA, the CDR3 is TGTGCCAGCAACACCCACCCTTTCACAGATACGCAGTATTTT.

The table lists this clone with a count of one. The chain employs TRBV7-2 and TRBJ2-7; TRBD1 is a possible D gene (6 bases). The CDR3 extends over 12 amino acids. The ends were cut back, 4 bases at V and 5 bases at J, with 9 bases in the middle. In germline, CDR1 is SGHTA, CDR2 FQGNSA. The CDR3 sequence is CASSSYRDEQYF. In DNA form, the CDR3 reads TGTGCCAGCAGCTCTTACAGGGACGAGCAGTACTTC.

V usage is TRBV10-3 and J usage is TRBJ2-6; D gene unclear. CDR1 ENHRY and CDR2 SYGVKD come from the germline V gene. V was clipped by 6 bases and J by 0 bases, with 9 bases between them. The CDR3 sequence is 15 residues long. CDR3 loop: CAIRPSDSGANVLTF. CDR3 coding DNA: TGTGCCATCAGGCCCAGCGACTCTGGGGCCAACGTCCTGACTTTC.

This clone was observed a few times. This chain uses TRBV5-3 with TRBJ1-5; D is possibly TRBD1 (5 bases). TRBV5-3 is an open reading frame whose function is uncertain. V shed 3 bases and J shed 1 base, with 8 bases lying between them. CDR3 size: 14 residues. DNA for the CDR3: TGTGCCAGAAGCTCGACAGAAAGCAATCAGCCCCAGCATTTT. This encodes CARSSTESNQPQHF.

The chain links TRBV28 to TRBJ1-2; D is possibly TRBD1 (5 bases). This CDR3 contains 14 residues. Trimming shortened V by 5 bases and J by 0 bases, and 10 bases separated the two germline ends. Germline CDR1 is MDHEN and CDR2 is SYDVKM. The CDR3: CASSPDTANYGYTF. The CDR3 nucleotides are TGTGCCAGCAGTCCGGACACAGCTAACTATGGCTACACCTTC.

The chain combines TRBV5-1 with TRBJ2-7; TRBD2 matches 10 bases. This CDR3 is 14 amino acids long. The germline CDR1 and CDR2 sequences are SGHRS and YFSETQ. The J segment lost 3 bases and the V segment lost 2 bases, leaving 2 bases of the junction unmatched. The DNA of the CDR3 is TGCGCCAGCAGCTTAGCGGGAGGGTACTACGAGCAGTACTTC. Its translation: CASSLAGGYYEQYF.

The chain joins TRBV7-2 to TRBJ1-4; no clear D gene. Germline CDR1 is SGHTA and CDR2 is FQGNSA. Trimming removed 5 bases at V and 4 bases at J, with 14 bases between. CDR3 length: 15 residues. CDR3 loop: CASSPNSGRNEKLFF. The CDR3 coding sequence is TGTGCCAGCAGCCCGAACTCAGGACGTAATGAAAAACTGTTTTTT. Together with reference TRBV7-2 and TRBJ1-4, the CDR3 gives the full variable domain: GAGVSQSPSNKVTEKGKDVELRCDPISGHTALYWYRQSLGQGLEFLIYFQGNSAPDKSGLPSDRFSAERTGGSVSTLTIQRTQQEDSAVYLCASSPNSGRNEKLFFGSGTQLSVL.

This clone has just one count. The V gene is TRBV30, the J gene TRBJ1-5, with TRBD1 matching 7 bases. Germline values: CDR1 GTSNPN, CDR2 SVGIG (reference sequence). The CDR3 is 13 amino acids. The ends lost 2 bases at V and 4 bases at J; junction bases unmatched: 2. This chain's CDR3 is CAWSTTGNQPQHF. CDR3 in DNA: TGTGCCTGGAGTACGACAGGGAATCAGCCCCAGCATTTT. Full variable domain (outside the CDR3, taken from reference TRBV30 and TRBJ1-5): SQTIHQWPATLVQPVGSPLSLECTVEGTSNPNLYWYRQAAGRGLQLLFYSVGIGQISSEVPQNLSASRPQDRQFILSSKKLLLSDSGFYLCAWSTTGNQPQHFGDGTRLSIL.

J is TRBJ1-2 and V is TRBV29-1; a possible D gene is TRBD1 (6 bases). Germline CDR1 SQVTM, CDR2 ANQGSEA. The V gene lost 4 bases and the J gene lost 6 bases, with 15 bases spanning the gap. This CDR3 is 13 amino acids long. This CDR3 is CSVVVRGADGYTF. DNA for the CDR3: TGCAGCGTTGTGGTCCGGGGGGCAGATGGCTACACCTTC.

The chain's CDR3 is CASSLGRNTEAFF. The CDR3 DNA reads as TGTGCCAGCAGTCTGGGACGGAACACTGAAGCTTTCTTT. The chain couples TRBV7-2 to TRBJ1-1, with D possibly matching TRBD1 (5 bases). This CDR3 spans 13 amino acids. V gave up 6 bases and J gave up 1 base, with 9 bases separating them. Germline assignment: CDR1 SGHTA and CDR2 FQGNSA.

This clone qualifies as medium-sized (0.01 to 0.1%). The chain links TRBV27 to TRBJ1-1; D is unclear. CDR1 MNHEY and CDR2 SMNVEV come from the germline V gene (reference sequence). The CDR3 has 14 amino acids. Deletions cut 1 base from V and 3 bases from J, with 9 bases between. The CDR3 coding sequence is TGTGCCAGCAGTTTATGGGGTGGGCACACTGAAGCTTTCTTT. Encoded protein: CASSLWGGHTEAFF.

The V gene is TRBV10-1, the J gene TRBJ2-1; 11 nucleotides line up with TRBD2. Germline lookup yields CDR1 WNHNN and CDR2 SYGVQD (reference sequence). The V segment lost 6 bases and the J segment 5 bases; nucleotides outside the gene matches: 6. The CDR3 runs to 15 residues. The CDR3 reads CASSPGTSGNNEQFF. The CDR3 nucleotides are TGCGCCAGCAGCCCCGGGACTAGCGGTAACAATGAGCAGTTCTTC.

In this sample, this clone turned up a few times. J is TRBJ1-4 and V is TRBV27; unclear D gene. The CDR3 length is 14 residues. Germline CDR1 MNHEY, CDR2 SMNVEV (reference sequence). Deletions cut 5 bases from V and 8 bases from J, with 15 bases between. The CDR3 nucleotides read TGTGCCAGCAGTCGAACCGGTTTAGGGGAAAAACTGTTTTTT. As protein: CASSRTGLGEKLFF.

The chain couples TRBV28 to TRBJ1-1, with 7 bases aligning to TRBD1. The V segment lost 3 bases and the J segment 0 bases; nucleotides outside the gene matches: 1. Germline V gene sequence: CDR1 MDHEN, CDR2 SYDVKM. The CDR3 is 14 amino acids. CDR3 protein: CASSLGQLNTEAFF. For the CDR3, the DNA is TGTGCCAGCAGTTTGGGACAGTTGAACACTGAAGCTTTCTTT. The full variable domain, in which reference TRBV28 and TRBJ1-1 provide the parts outside the CDR3, is DVKVTQSSRYLVKRTGEKVFLECVQDMDHENMFWYRQDPGLGLRLIYFSYDVKMKEKGDIPEGYSVSREKKERFSLILESASTNQTSMYLCASSLGQLNTEAFFGQGTRLTVV.

This chain joins TRBV12-3 or TRBV12-4 and TRBJ1-1; D is possibly TRBD1 (5 bases). Trimming shortened V by 6 bases and J by 7 bases, and 9 bases separated the two germline ends. CDR3 length equals 11 residues. CDR3 residues: CASRSDSEAFF. The CDR3, as DNA: TGTGCCAGCAGATCAGACAGTGAAGCTTTCTTT.

This chain joins TRBV29-1 and TRBJ2-7; 7 nucleotides align to TRBD2. The CDR3 runs to 13 residues. V gave up 5 bases and J gave up 2 bases; unmatched junction bases: 6. Germline V CDR1 and CDR2: SQVTM, ANQGSEA. This CDR3 reads CSVSSGTTYEQYF. In nucleotides, the CDR3 is TGCAGCGTTAGCAGCGGGACTACCTACGAGCAGTACTTC.

V gene TRBV6-2 or TRBV6-3 combines with J gene TRBJ2-1; TRBD2 is a possible D gene (5 bases). The V gene's germline CDR1 is MNHEY and CDR2 SVGEGT. This CDR3 has 13 amino acids. Trimming cost V 2 bases and J 9 bases, with 11 bases left between them. This CDR3 reads CASSYTRLSEQFF. The CDR3 region has the DNA TGTGCCAGCAGTTACACTAGGTTAAGTGAGCAGTTCTTC.

V is TRBV28 and J is TRBJ2-7; D might be TRBD1 or TRBD2, each matching 5 bases. With 2 bases removed from V and 0 bases from J, the gap between germline ends came to 14 bases. The CDR3 has 16 residues. Germline loops: CDR1 MDHEN, CDR2 SYDVKM. The DNA for the CDR3 is TGTGCCAGCAGTTTACCCCTCGAGGGGAGCTCCTACGAGCAGTACTTC. It translates to CASSLPLEGSSYEQYF.

The chain uses TRBV7-2 and TRBJ1-3; D unclear. Looked up from germline, CDR1 is SGHTA and CDR2 is FQGNSA. This CDR3 has 15 residues. Trimming shortened V by 3 bases and J by 0 bases, and 9 bases separated the two germline ends. The CDR3 sequence: CASSFYESSGNTIYF. CDR3 DNA: TGTGCCAGCAGCTTCTACGAGAGCTCTGGAAACACCATATATTTT.

The chain uses TRBV2 and TRBJ1-2; unclear D gene. V was shortened by 6 bases and J by 7 bases, with 15 bases between the two germline ends. The CDR3 loop spans 13 amino acids. Per germline, CDR1 SNHLY and CDR2 FYNNEI. The CDR3 sequence is CASSLLVLGGYTF. The CDR3 DNA is TGTGCCAGCAGCCTACTCGTTCTTGGTGGCTACACCTTC.

A single count supports this clone. The V and J genes are TRBV5-5 and TRBJ1-1; D is unresolved. V lost 0 bases to trimming and J lost 2 bases, with 5 bases between them. Germline CDR1 reads SGHKS; CDR2 reads YYEKEE (reference sequence). This CDR3 contains 13 residues. The CDR3 region has the DNA TGTGCCAGCAGCTTGGACAGCAACACTGAAGCTTTCTTT. It is translated as CASSLDSNTEAFF. The entire variable domain, with the rest obtained from reference TRBV5-5 and TRBJ1-1, is as follows: DAGVTQSPTHLIKTRGQQVTLRCSPISGHKSVSWYQQVLGQGPQFIFQYYEKEERGRGNFPDRFSARQFPNYSSELNVNALLLGDSALYLCASSLDSNTEAFFGQGTRLTVV.

The chain employs TRBV28 and TRBJ2-2; 10 nucleotides align to TRBD2. Looked up from germline, CDR1 is MDHEN and CDR2 is SYDVKM. With 7 bases clipped from V and 6 bases from J, the junction kept 5 bases outside the gene matches. The CDR3 contains 14 residues. DNA for the CDR3: TGTGCCAGCACTAGCGGGAGAGTATCCGGGGAGCTGTTTTTT. Translating gives CASTSGRVSGELFF.